A selection of T cell receptor beta chains follows, all from one sample in a study of technical replicates of blood from a handful of donors. Clones were sequenced by immunoSEQ multiplex PCR, and TCRdb holds only the in-frame ones, with some missing. The sample contains 85,000 to 100,000 clones, about 95% of which appear only once. The sequencing sample was made of T cells isolated from PBMCs. These receptors were collected from a human donor in good health. Each CDR3 is given with its conserved first and last residue. A D gene is named only where the DNA matches it firmly. Clone size is not always given. Where it is, it says once, few, many or a class for expanded clones.

-	TRBJ2-5	TRBD1	TRBV11-3	CASSMWDRTSRETQYF	TGTGCCAGCAGCATGTGGGACAGGACTTCAAGAGAGACCCAGTACTTC
-	TRBJ2-7	TRBD2	TRBV6-5	CASSVTSGWQYF	TGTGCCAGCAGCGTGACTAGCGGCTGGCAGTACTTC
-	TRBJ2-2	-	TRBV28	CASGVWAGFTGELFF	TGTGCCAGCGGGGTCTGGGCGGGATTCACCGGGGAGCTGTTTTTT
-	TRBJ2-2	TRBD1	TRBV28	CASRPGQVNTGELFF	TGTGCCAGCAGACCGGGACAGGTGAACACCGGGGAGCTGTTTTTT
-	TRBJ2-5	TRBD2	TRBV5-1	CASSLATSGSETQYF	TGCGCCAGCAGCCTAGCGACTAGCGGGTCCGAGACCCAGTACTTC
-	TRBJ1-5	TRBD1	TRBV15	CATSRGAGGGQPQHF	TGTGCCACCAGCAGAGGGGCAGGGGGCGGTCAGCCCCAGCATTTT
-	TRBJ1-5	-	TRBV19	CAIGGGGQPQHF	TGTGCCATCGGGGGGGGTGGGCAGCCCCAGCATTTT
once	TRBJ2-5	-	TRBV18	CASSSYQEETQYF	TGTGCCAGCTCGTCCTATCAGGAAGAGACCCAGTACTTC
-	TRBJ1-4	-	TRBV28	CASSFPNDTFNEKLFF	TGTGCCAGCAGTTTTCCCAACGACACATTTAATGAAAAACTGTTTTTT
-	TRBJ2-7	-	TRBV28	CASSFWGHEQYF	TGTGCCAGCAGTTTCTGGGGCCACGAGCAGTACTTC
once	TRBJ1-2	-	TRBV9	CASSVLQGGSNYGYTF	TGTGCCAGCAGCGTCTTGCAAGGGGGATCTAACTATGGCTACACCTTC
-	TRBJ1-1	-	TRBV9	CASSVVQGNTEAFF	TGTGCCAGCAGCGTAGTCCAGGGCAACACTGAAGCTTTCTTT
-	TRBJ1-4	-	TRBV7-9	CASSLYPPGLGEKLFF	TGTGCCAGCAGCTTGTATCCTCCGGGACTCGGGGAAAAACTGTTTTTT
-	TRBJ1-1	-	TRBV10-1	CASSGAHTEAFF	TGCGCCAGCAGTGGGGCACACACTGAAGCTTTCTTT
-	TRBJ2-5	TRBD2	TRBV18	CASLTAGGAETQYF	TGTGCCAGCCTTACAGCGGGAGGGGCAGAGACCCAGTACTTC
-	TRBJ1-6	-	TRBV7-3	CASSLTGAGSPLHF	TGTGCCAGCAGCTTAACGGGGGCTGGGTCACCCCTCCACTTT
-	TRBJ1-1	-	TRBV13	CASSLRGANTEAFF	TGTGCCAGCAGCTTACGGGGGGCTAACACTGAAGCTTTCTTT
-	TRBJ1-1	-	TRBV29-1	CSGRQFMNTEAFF	TGCAGCGGCCGACAGTTCATGAACACTGAAGCTTTCTTT
-	TRBJ1-2	TRBD1	TRBV11-3	CASSASGQGLGYTF	TGTGCCAGCAGCGCCTCGGGACAGGGCTTGGGCTACACCTTC
-	TRBJ2-1	-	TRBV5-1	CASSLAGTGLFYNEQFF	TGCGCCAGCAGCTTGGCCGGAACGGGACTTTTTTACAATGAGCAGTTCTTC
-	TRBJ1-1	-	TRBV6-1	CASWRTGDTEAFF	TGTGCCAGCTGGAGGACTGGTGACACTGAAGCTTTCTTT
-	TRBJ1-1	-	TRBV18	CASSRPGGSEAFF	TGTGCCAGCTCAAGGCCCGGAGGATCTGAAGCTTTCTTT
-	TRBJ2-1	-	TRBV7-9	CASSLLGVGYNEQFF	TGTGCCAGCAGCTTACTTGGCGTCGGGTACAATGAGCAGTTCTTC
-	TRBJ2-3	-	TRBV27	CASRAGLPTDTQYF	TGTGCCAGCAGGGCCGGACTTCCCACAGATACGCAGTATTTT
-	TRBJ1-6	-	TRBV14	CASSQDGQYNSPLHF	TGTGCCAGCAGCCAAGATGGACAGTATAATTCACCCCTCCACTTT
once	TRBJ2-3	-	TRBV30	CAWSVKDTQYF	TGTGCCTGGAGTGTCAAAGATACGCAGTATTTT
-	TRBJ1-3	-	TRBV30	CAWSGMGPPRNTIYF	TGTGCCTGGAGTGGAATGGGGCCTCCTAGAAACACCATATATTTT
-	TRBJ2-1	TRBD2	TRBV7-2	CASSPGLAGREQFF	TGTGCCAGCAGCCCGGGACTAGCGGGGCGTGAGCAGTTCTTC
-	TRBJ2-2	TRBD2	TRBV19	CASSPPLAGAGTGELFF	TGTGCCAGTAGTCCTCCTCTAGCGGGAGCTGGCACCGGGGAGCTGTTTTTT
-	TRBJ2-5	TRBD2	TRBV9	CASSTWTSGRAIETQYF	TGTGCCAGCAGCACTTGGACTAGCGGGAGGGCCATCGAGACCCAGTACTTC
-	TRBJ1-3	-	TRBV5-1	CASSLDPLTGFSGNTIYF	TGCGCCAGCAGCTTGGATCCCCTAACAGGCTTCTCTGGAAACACCATATATTTT
-	TRBJ2-3	TRBD2	TRBV5-1	CASSLAQGLGGTDTQYF	TGCGCCAGCAGCTTGGCCCAAGGACTGGGGGGGACAGATACGCAGTATTTT
-	TRBJ1-1	TRBD1	TRBV13	CASSQTPGQAFNTEAFF	TGTGCCAGCAGCCAAACCCCGGGACAGGCATTCAACACTGAAGCTTTCTTT
-	TRBJ1-2	-	TRBV29-1	CSVGADGYTF	TGCAGCGTTGGGGCCGATGGCTACACCTTC
-	TRBJ2-2	-	TRBV5-6	CASSFQNTGELFF	TGTGCCAGCAGCTTTCAGAACACCGGGGAGCTGTTTTTT
once	TRBJ2-1	TRBD2	TRBV2	CASRLTSGPHNEQFF	TGTGCCAGCAGACTAACTAGCGGGCCCCACAATGAGCAGTTCTTC
-	TRBJ2-2	-	TRBV9	CASSVRFSPGELFF	TGTGCCAGCAGCGTCAGGTTTTCTCCCGGGGAGCTGTTTTTT
-	TRBJ2-6	TRBD1	TRBV7-3	CASSPPPGTGTVDNVLTF	TGTGCCAGCAGCCCGCCACCCGGGACAGGGACGGTAGACAACGTCCTGACTTTC
-	TRBJ2-7	TRBD1	TRBV6-5	CASRPVGTGAYEQYF	TGTGCCAGCAGGCCGGTCGGGACAGGGGCCTACGAGCAGTACTTC
-	TRBJ2-1	TRBD2	TRBV29-1	CSVSRLAGTANEQFF	TGCAGCGTTTCAAGACTAGCGGGAACAGCCAATGAGCAGTTCTTC
-	TRBJ1-1	-	TRBV5-5	CASSLPTGLGEAFF	TGTGCCAGCAGCCTCCCCACAGGGCTAGGTGAAGCTTTCTTT
-	TRBJ1-2	-	TRBV5-1	CASSYTELPDRYGYTF	TGCGCCAGCAGCTACACAGAATTACCAGACCGCTATGGCTACACCTTC
-	TRBJ1-6	-	TRBV11-3	CASSLYSSNSPLHF	TGTGCCAGCAGCTTATACTCTTCTAATTCACCCCTCCACTTT
-	TRBJ2-7	-	TRBV12-5	CASGLAPQGDEQYF	TGTGCTAGTGGTTTGGCGCCACAGGGTGACGAGCAGTACTTC
few	TRBJ2-7	TRBD2	TRBV6-1	CASSEGRESPHEQYF	TGTGCCAGCAGTGAGGGGCGGGAGTCCCCCCACGAGCAGTACTTC
-	TRBJ1-2	-	TRBV9	CARPGDGYTF	TGTGCCAGACCAGGGGACGGCTACACCTTC
-	TRBJ1-5	TRBD1	TRBV6-1	CASSDNLRTGGLQPQHF	TGTGCCAGCAGTGACAACCTTCGGACAGGGGGCCTTCAGCCCCAGCATTTT
-	TRBJ1-2	TRBD1	TRBV4-1	CASSQGTGGYGYTF	TGCGCCAGCAGCCAAGGGACAGGGGGGTATGGCTACACCTTC
-	TRBJ2-7	TRBD2	TRBV6-5	CASSRGTSGTYEQYF	TGTGCCAGCAGCAGGGGGACTAGCGGGACCTACGAGCAGTACTTC
-	TRBJ1-1	-	TRBV2	CASNLGAVGLGKNTEAFF	TGTGCCAGCAACCTGGGGGCGGTGGGCTTGGGAAAGAACACTGAAGCTTTCTTT
-	TRBJ2-3	-	TRBV21-1	CASTTKGCGRAGDTQYF	TGTGCCAGCACCACAAAAGGGTGCGGGAGGGCCGGAGATACGCAGTATTTT